This is a list of T cell receptor beta chains from one sample in a study of shared clonotypes between healthy human individuals. The data were produced by immunoSEQ multiplex PCR, yet TCRdb's version contains in-frame clones alone and is incomplete. The sample has about 2.1 million clones; around 93% are singletons. Sequencing was done on a sample of naive CD8+ T cells from PBMCs. These receptor sequences come from a man younger than 35 in good health. Some clones in this sample may be carry-over from other donors' samples. The CDR3 runs from the conserved cysteine through the conserved F or W. The D gene is left open where the match is weak. Not every row has a clone size; where given, it reads once, few, many or a size class.

v_call	clone_size	j_call	d_call	cdr3_nt	cdr3_aa
TRBV19	.	TRBJ2-1	.	TGTGCCAGTAGTTTAACTCCCAGCTCCTACAATGAGCAGTTCTTC	CASSLTPSSYNEQFF
TRBV30	.	TRBJ2-2	.	TGTGCCTGGAGTTCTAGCTTGAACACCGGGGAGCTGTTTTTT	CAWSSSLNTGELFF
TRBV7-9	.	TRBJ2-2	.	TGTGCCAGCAGCTTGGTCGGGCGCGCGAACACCGGGGAGCTGTTTTTT	CASSLVGRANTGELFF
TRBV25-1	.	TRBJ2-1	.	TGTGCCAGCAGTGGTGGGAGTCCTAATGAGCAGTTCTTC	CASSGGSPNEQFF
TRBV28	.	TRBJ2-3	TRBD2	TGTGCCAGCAGTTTAGCTAGGACTAGCGGGGCAGATACGCAGTATTTT	CASSLARTSGADTQYF
TRBV15	.	TRBJ2-1	.	TGTGCCAGAGACCGGGACTTATACAATGAGCAGTTCTTC	CARDRDLYNEQFF
TRBV28	.	TRBJ2-3	.	TGTGCCAGCAGTCTCCCGACAGGGACTAGCACAGATACGCAGTATTTT	CASSLPTGTSTDTQYF
TRBV2	.	TRBJ2-7	TRBD2	TGTGCCAGCAGTGAAGGTCTAGCGGGAGGGGGCTACGAGCAGTACTTC	CASSEGLAGGGYEQYF
TRBV19	.	TRBJ1-5	.	TGTGCCAGTAGTATAGATACAGGGCTGAGCAATCAGCCCCAGCATTTT	CASSIDTGLSNQPQHF
TRBV6-1	once	TRBJ1-5	.	TGTGCCAGCAGTGTGTCCGCGACAACTAGCAATCAGCCCCAGCATTTT	CASSVSATTSNQPQHF
TRBV5-1	.	TRBJ1-1	TRBD1	TGCGCCAGCAGCCTAGGGACAGTTAACACTGAAGCTTTCTTT	CASSLGTVNTEAFF
TRBV10-3	.	TRBJ2-2	TRBD2	TGTGCCATCAGTGAAGCGCTAGCGGGAGGGGTCGGGGAGCTGTTTTTT	CAISEALAGGVGELFF
TRBV10-2	.	TRBJ2-7	.	TGCGCCAGCAGTCCAAGCTCCTACGAGCAGTACTTC	CASSPSSYEQYF
TRBV5-6	.	TRBJ1-2	.	TGTGCCAGCAGCTTGGGCGGGAACTATGGCTACACCTTC	CASSLGGNYGYTF
TRBV28	.	TRBJ2-5	TRBD1	TGTGCCAGCGCCCCCGATCGGGACAGCCAAGAGACCCAGTACTTC	CASAPDRDSQETQYF
TRBV25-1	few	TRBJ2-2	TRBD2	TGTGCCAGCAGTGGGACTAGCGACACCGGGGAGCTGTTTTTT	CASSGTSDTGELFF
TRBV28	once	TRBJ2-7	TRBD1	TGTGCCAGCAGTTTGGGACAGGGGCTCTCCTACTCCTACGAGCAGTACTTC	CASSLGQGLSYSYEQYF
TRBV28	.	TRBJ1-3	.	TGTGCCAGCCGTCATTGGGGGACCTCTGGAAACACCATATATTTT	CASRHWGTSGNTIYF
TRBV4-2	.	TRBJ2-2	.	TGTGCCAGCAGCCATCCTTACCCCGGGGAGCTGTTTTTT	CASSHPYPGELFF
TRBV19	few	TRBJ2-5	TRBD1	TGTGCCAGTAGTACGTGGACAGGGGCAGAGACCCAGTACTTC	CASSTWTGAETQYF
TRBV7-8	.	TRBJ2-1	.	TGTGCCAGCAGCCATTATGTCTCGGGAGAGGTACTTGACAATGAGCAGTTCTTC	CASSHYVSGEVLDNEQFF
TRBV14	.	TRBJ1-2	.	TGTGCCAGCAGCCAAGAAGGCATTTACTATGGCTACACCTTC	CASSQEGIYYGYTF
TRBV4-1	.	TRBJ2-3	TRBD2	TGCGCCAGCAGCCAAGAGCGGGAGGGCCCCACAGATACGCAGTATTTT	CASSQEREGPTDTQYF
TRBV27	.	TRBJ2-1	TRBD1	TGTGCCAGCAGTCCCAGGACAGGGGGCTTCGAGGGTGAGCAGTTCTTC	CASSPRTGGFEGEQFF
TRBV28	.	TRBJ2-7	TRBD2	TGTGCCAGCTCCCCACCGCGGGAGGGCCGGTACGAGCAGTACTTC	CASSPPREGRYEQYF
TRBV30	.	TRBJ2-2	.	TGTGCCTGGAGCGGCGGCACCGGGGAGCTGTTTTTT	CAWSGGTGELFF
TRBV6-5	.	TRBJ2-2	.	TGTGCCACCCGACCGGGGGGCGAAGGCACCGGGGAGCTGTTTTTT	CATRPGGEGTGELFF
TRBV6-6	.	TRBJ1-2	.	TGTGCCAGCACTGAATCTCTCGGCTATGGCTACACCTTC	CASTESLGYGYTF
TRBV4-1	.	TRBJ2-5	.	TGCGCCAGCAGCCCAGAGGGACATCCAGAGACCCAGTACTTC	CASSPEGHPETQYF
TRBV7-5	.	TRBJ2-1	.	TGTGTCAGAAGCTTATTGGGACGGAACCACAATGAGCAGTTCTTC	CVRSLLGRNHNEQFF
TRBV13	.	TRBJ1-1	.	TGTGCCAGCAGCTTACTTTCTATGAACACTGAAGCTTTCTTT	CASSLLSMNTEAFF
TRBV28	.	TRBJ2-7	TRBD1	TGTGCCAGCAGTCCAGAGACAGGGCTAATCTACGAGCAGTACTTC	CASSPETGLIYEQYF
TRBV7-6	.	TRBJ2-5	.	TGTGCCAGCAGCTTATCGCCAGGGGCAGAGACCCAGTACTTC	CASSLSPGAETQYF
TRBV6-5	few	TRBJ1-4	.	TGTGCCAGCAGTTTCCGGGCAAATGAAAAACTGTTTTTT	CASSFRANEKLFF
TRBV21-1	.	TRBJ2-1	.	TGTGCCCGTTCCACAGGGCCTTACAATGAGCAGTTCTTC	CARSTGPYNEQFF
TRBV10-1	few	TRBJ1-1	.	TGCGCCAGCAGTGAGCGTCGGGGACCGAACACTGAAGCTTTCTTT	CASSERRGPNTEAFF
TRBV9	few	TRBJ2-7	TRBD2	TGTGCCAGCAGCGTAGGACTAGCGGGCTCCTACGAGCAGTACTTC	CASSVGLAGSYEQYF
TRBV4-2	.	TRBJ2-7	TRBD2	TGTGCCAGCAGCCCCCCGGGGGGCTACGAGCAGTACTTC	CASSPPGGYEQYF
TRBV4-1	.	TRBJ2-3	.	TGCGCCAGCAGCCAAGATCCTAGTATGCCCACAGATACGCAGTATTTT	CASSQDPSMPTDTQYF
TRBV2	.	TRBJ1-2	TRBD1	TGTGCCAGCAGCGGGACAGGGGCCTACCGCTATGGCTACACCTTC	CASSGTGAYRYGYTF
TRBV27	.	TRBJ2-1	.	TGTGCCAGCAGCCTCGGCGGTGTAAATGAGCAGTTCTTC	CASSLGGVNEQFF
TRBV14	few	TRBJ2-4	.	TGTGCCAGCAGCCACAGGGTAGCCAAAAACATTCAGTACTTC	CASSHRVAKNIQYF
TRBV28	.	TRBJ1-5	.	TGTGCCAGCCGGAGACAGAGCAATCAGCCCCAGCATTTT	CASRRQSNQPQHF
TRBV4-1	.	TRBJ2-1	TRBD1	TGCGCCAGCAGCCAATCCGAGGGACAGGGTCCCTACAATGAGCAGTTCTTC	CASSQSEGQGPYNEQFF
TRBV14	.	TRBJ2-2	TRBD1	TGTGCCAGCAGTCGGGACAGGGGGCATGTCGGGGAGCTGTTTTTT	CASSRDRGHVGELFF
TRBV9	.	TRBJ2-7	.	TGTGCCAGCAGCGTATCCGGGACGGGGAGCTACGAGCAGTACTTC	CASSVSGTGSYEQYF
TRBV14	.	TRBJ1-2	.	TGTGCCAGCAGCCCCGGGAGGAACTATGGCTACACCTTC	CASSPGRNYGYTF
TRBV4-3	.	TRBJ1-2	.	TGCGCCAGCAGCCAAGATCGAGCCTCCGGTGTGGGGGCTAACTATGGCTACACCTTC	CASSQDRASGVGANYGYTF